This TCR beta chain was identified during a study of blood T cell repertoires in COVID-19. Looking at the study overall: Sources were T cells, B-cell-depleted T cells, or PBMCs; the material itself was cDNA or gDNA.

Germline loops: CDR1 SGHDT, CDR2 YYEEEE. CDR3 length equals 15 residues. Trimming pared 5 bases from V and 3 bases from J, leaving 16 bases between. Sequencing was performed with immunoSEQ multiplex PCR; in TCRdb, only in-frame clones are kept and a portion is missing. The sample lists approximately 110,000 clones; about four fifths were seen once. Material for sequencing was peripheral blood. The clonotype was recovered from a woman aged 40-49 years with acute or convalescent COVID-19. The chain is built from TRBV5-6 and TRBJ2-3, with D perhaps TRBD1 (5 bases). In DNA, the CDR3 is TGTGCCAGCAGACCCACCCTAAGACAGACAGATACGCAGTATTTT. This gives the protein CASRPTLRQTDTQYF.